The next 5 T cell receptor beta chains were all read from a single sample in a study of STAT5B mutations in CD4+ large granular lymphocyte leukemia. Clones were sequenced by immunoSEQ multiplex PCR, and TCRdb holds only the in-frame ones, with some missing. Of about 5,900 clones listed, around 74% are singletons. Sequencing was carried out using PBMCs. All receptors derive from a man older than 75 with CD4+ T-cell large granular lymphocyte leukemia.

This chain links TRBV7-9 with TRBJ2-1; D is perhaps TRBD1 or TRBD2 (5 bases each). Trimming removed 1 base from V and 1 base from J, with 8 bases in between. The CDR3 is 15 amino acids. In germline, CDR1 is SEHNR, CDR2 FQNEAQ (reference sequence). The CDR3 nucleotides are TGTGCCAGCAGCTTAGAGAGGGGTTCCTACAATGAGCAGTTCTTC. Translated, it gives CASSLERGSYNEQFF.

The genes are TRBV19 and TRBJ2-7, with 9 bases lining up with TRBD1. Germline CDR1 is LNHDA and CDR2 is SQIVND (reference sequence). With 5 bases clipped from V and 2 bases from J, the junction kept 4 bases outside the gene matches. CDR3 length: 14 amino acids. CDR3 DNA sequence: TGTGCCAGTAGTGGCCGGGACAGGGCCTACGAGCAGTACTTC. Its protein is CASSGRDRAYEQYF.

The rearrangement uses TRBV7-3 and TRBJ2-3; TRBD1 matches 8 bases. The CDR3 consists of 17 residues. The junction had 10 bases not matched to a gene; V was cut back by 5 bases and J by 0 bases. CDR1 SGHTA and CDR2 FQGTGA come from the germline V gene. The CDR3 protein is CASSRRPGTGSTDTQYF. For the CDR3, the DNA is TGTGCCAGCAGCCGCCGTCCCGGGACAGGTAGCACAGATACGCAGTATTTT.

This sequence joins TRBV7-6 and TRBJ2-1, with D unresolved. The CDR3 extends over 15 amino acids. CDR1 and CDR2 (germline): SGHVS, FNYEAQ. Trimming took off 0 bases at V and 7 bases at J, with 13 bases between the two ends. CDR3 residues: CASSLAPPLSNEQFF. CDR3 bases: TGTGCCAGCAGCTTAGCGCCTCCCCTTAGTAATGAGCAGTTCTTC.

The V call is TRBV7-8, the J call TRBJ2-1, with 9 bases identical to TRBD1. Germline assignment: CDR1 SGHVS and CDR2 FQNEAQ. Unmatched junction bases numbered 3, after V lost 5 bases and J lost 1 base. CDR3 length equals 15 residues. The CDR3 sequence is CASSGQGSSYNEQFF. CDR3 sequence (DNA): TGTGCCAGCAGCGGACAGGGGAGTTCCTACAATGAGCAGTTCTTC.